A selection of T cell receptor beta chains follows, all from one sample in a study of T cell responses to AZD1222 COVID-19 vaccine. The table came from immunoSEQ multiplex PCR; TCRdb's copy has only in-frame clones and leaves some out. The table lists 95,000 to 150,000 clones, roughly nine tenths of them singletons. The starting material was peripheral blood, obtained on day 0 of AZD1222 vaccination. Receptors were obtained from an adult in good health. Each CDR3 is given with its conserved first and last residue. A D gene is named only where the DNA matches it firmly. Size is omitted from some rows. Given values are once, few, many or a class for expanded clones.

-	TRBV27	TRBJ1-6	-	TGTGCCAGCACCGCCGGGGCGGAGGATTCACCCCTCCACTTT	CASTAGAEDSPLHF
-	TRBV11-2	TRBJ2-2	-	TGTGCCAGCAGCTTAGACCCCGGGATCCGGGGCGGGGAGCTGTTTTTT	CASSLDPGIRGGELFF
-	TRBV4-1	TRBJ2-7	-	TGCGCCAGCAGCCAAGAACCAGGGCCACCCTACGAGCAGTACTTC	CASSQEPGPPYEQYF
-	TRBV3-1/TRBV3-2	TRBJ1-5	once	TGTGCCAGCAGCCCCCCCGGTGGCAGACAGCCCCAGCATTTT	CASSPPGGRQPQHF
-	TRBV7-2	TRBJ1-3	-	TGTGCCAGCAGCACACAGTCGGGAAACACCATATATTTT	CASSTQSGNTIYF
-	TRBV5-5	TRBJ1-1	few	TGTGCCAGTTGGCATAGGCCCCGGGGAATGGGGACTGAAGCTTTCTTT	CASWHRPRGMGTEAFF
-	TRBV7-8	TRBJ2-7	-	TGTGCCAGCAGCACCGACAGCCCCCTAGGGGAGCAGTACTTC	CASSTDSPLGEQYF
-	TRBV28	TRBJ1-3	-	TGTGCCAGCAGTAGGGTCGGTGACACCATATATTTT	CASSRVGDTIYF
TRBD1	TRBV4-2	TRBJ1-2	-	TGTGCCAGCAGCCAAGACAGGGGGCGGTATGGCTACACCTTC	CASSQDRGRYGYTF
-	TRBV30	TRBJ1-3	-	TGTGCCTGGGCCCCTTCCAGAAACACCATATATTTT	CAWAPSRNTIYF
-	TRBV28	TRBJ1-2	-	TGTGCCAGCAGTTTACGGCGAGTTAACTATGGCTACACCTTC	CASSLRRVNYGYTF
-	TRBV5-1	TRBJ2-4	few	TGCGCCAGCAGCTCCGGAGCCGGGAGTATAGCCAAAAACATTCAGTACTTC	CASSSGAGSIAKNIQYF
-	TRBV7-3	TRBJ1-6	-	TGTGCCAGCAGCCCCCGCGGACAGCCAAATTCACCCCTCCACTTT	CASSPRGQPNSPLHF
-	TRBV3-1/TRBV3-2	TRBJ1-2	few	TGTGCCAGCAGCCAAGTCAGGGCTAACTATGGCTACACCTTC	CASSQVRANYGYTF
-	TRBV9	TRBJ1-2	few	TGTGCCAGCAGCGTTATAGACAGCCCTAACTATGGCTACACCTTC	CASSVIDSPNYGYTF
-	TRBV28	TRBJ1-5	-	TGTGCCAGCAGACCCCCTAATCAGCCCCAGCATTTT	CASRPPNQPQHF
-	TRBV21-1	TRBJ2-2	-	TGTGCCAGCAGCACCAGACGACTAGCGGGAGTACCAACGGTGAACACCGGGGAGCTGTTTTTT	CASSTRRLAGVPTVNTGELFF
-	TRBV5-1	TRBJ1-4	-	TGCGCCAGCAGCTTGGGTGCCAGGGGAAGAGAAAAACTGTTTTTT	CASSLGARGREKLFF
-	TRBV5-1	TRBJ2-1	-	TGCGCCAGCAGCGGGGCCAGCTCCTACAATGAGCAGTTCTTC	CASSGASSYNEQFF
-	TRBV6-9	TRBJ1-4	-	TGTGCCAGCAGCCACGACCCAATGCTCGTGGCTAATGAAAAACTGTTTTTT	CASSHDPMLVANEKLFF
-	TRBV4-1	TRBJ2-3	-	TGCGCCAGCAGCCAATCTCCGGACTACACAGATACGCAGTATTTT	CASSQSPDYTDTQYF
-	TRBV5-5	TRBJ2-5	once	TGTGCCAGCAGCTTGTTAGGCTCCGGGGCTGACATAAAGACCCAGTACTTC	CASSLLGSGADIKTQYF
-	TRBV4-1	TRBJ1-5	-	TGCGCCAGCAGCCAAGAAGTCCGGCGCAGAAGGCATCAGCCCCAGCATTTT	CASSQEVRRRRHQPQHF
-	TRBV30	TRBJ2-5	-	TGTGCCTGGGGTGGTCAAGAGACCCAGTACTTC	CAWGGQETQYF
TRBD2	TRBV5-1	TRBJ2-6	-	TGCGCCAGCTCTAGCGGGGGATACTCTGGGGCCAACGTCCTGACTTTC	CASSSGGYSGANVLTF
TRBD1	TRBV12-3/TRBV12-4	TRBJ2-3	-	TGTGCCAGCAGTCCGGGACAGCCAGATACGCAGTATTTT	CASSPGQPDTQYF
TRBD2	TRBV3-1/TRBV3-2	TRBJ2-3	-	TGTGCCAGCAGCCAGTTAGCGGGGGGCACAGATACGCAGTATTTT	CASSQLAGGTDTQYF
-	TRBV7-9	TRBJ2-1	-	TGTGCCAGCAGCCCTGGGGCGGGAACGCGGGGCAATGAGCAGTTCTTC	CASSPGAGTRGNEQFF
-	TRBV7-8	TRBJ2-4	-	TGTGCCAGCAGCGATCGAATGGGGATTCAGTACTTC	CASSDRMGIQYF